This entry is about one T cell receptor (beta chain). What antigen it recognizes has not been identified. Base qualities are not recorded, but no much larger clone differs from it by a single base. The immunoSEQ Assay, a bias-controlled multiplex PCR, was used to amplify TCRbeta CDR3 regions from genomic DNA. Regarding the original processing steps: The number of nucleated cells in each sample was estimated from the amplification of reference gene primers within the assay. To quantify the absolute abundance of each unique TCRbeta CDR3 rearrangement, sequence reads were collapsed and filtered. For each sample, productive Simpson clonality was calculated by taking the square root of Simpson's diversity index across productive rearrangements. TCRdb re-hosts the immuneACCESS table, in-frame sequences only. Its copies lack some clones; in the studies checked, an unresolved V gene accounts for under half of them, and the cause for the rest is not known. V, J and clone size reflect that table, while D and trimming were determined from the DNA. This sample is represented by about 180,000 clones; about 82% of them were singletons. 8% to 10% of the sample is taken by the ten largest.

Enrolling through a virtual design, the prospective study's participants ranged in age from roughly 18 to 95 years and lived across some 23 United States geographic areas. In the prospective study, participants were assigned to cohorts based on the clinical history participants reported in a screening survey and a study questionnaire. Recovered participants in ImmuneRACE Cohort 3 were defined by two consecutive negative NP/OP PCR tests, clearance by a healthcare professional, or resolution of symptoms. In the prospective study, whole blood, serum and a nasopharyngeal or oropharyngeal swab were collected from each participant by mobile phlebotomists. Additional blood draws and questionnaires over an approximately two-month period could optionally be provided by prospective study participants. Blood samples from the prospective study were shipped frozen or at room temperature prior to DNA extraction.

The sample belongs to a study of blood T cell repertoires in COVID-19 (dated by TCRdb to the early 2020s). Notes on the research overall: Samples covering the acute and convalescent phases of COVID-19 were provided by collaborators in the United States, Italy and Spain. Subjects who had been exposed to COVID-19, were actively infected with it, or had recovered from it provided the deeply sampled blood TCRbeta repertoires that made up the dataset. Sample metadata almost always included a de-identified subject ID, COVID-19 status, age in years and sex. The material from the prospective study consisted of cDNA or gDNA derived from T cells, B-cell-depleted T cells, or PBMCs. Where HLA class I and class II types were available, the types were taken from metadata supplied by the sample provider, not from assay-based typing. Samples were obtained from the ongoing ImmuneRACE study (first 160 participants) and from over a thousand subjects provided by 6 global collaborators. The repertoires were released in a freely available public database meant as a resource for research on the immune response to SARS-CoV-2.

Overall study outcomes, separate from this receptor: How much clinical and demographic metadata was included differed by source and by participant, and the metadata was provided uncurated.

CDR1 is given as LGHDT and CDR2 as YNNKEL, both from the germline V gene (reference sequence). V ends up 4 bases short and J 7 bases short, with an unmatched junction base count of 6. The CDR3 contains 13 residues, cysteine and phenylalanine counted. The entry retains the CDR3 DNA only, 39 bases that are in frame from base 1. The sequence was obtained from a woman aged 25 to 39 who had recovered from COVID-19. Sequencing was carried out using PBMCs or T cells enriched from blood (not recorded which). The sequence is built from TRBV3-1 (or the pseudogene TRBV3-2) and TRBJ2-5, and 7 junctional nucleotides match TRBD2. In nucleotide form, the sequence is TGTGCCAGCAGCCGAGAGACTAGCACGACCCAGTACTTC. It specifies CASSRETSTTQYF.